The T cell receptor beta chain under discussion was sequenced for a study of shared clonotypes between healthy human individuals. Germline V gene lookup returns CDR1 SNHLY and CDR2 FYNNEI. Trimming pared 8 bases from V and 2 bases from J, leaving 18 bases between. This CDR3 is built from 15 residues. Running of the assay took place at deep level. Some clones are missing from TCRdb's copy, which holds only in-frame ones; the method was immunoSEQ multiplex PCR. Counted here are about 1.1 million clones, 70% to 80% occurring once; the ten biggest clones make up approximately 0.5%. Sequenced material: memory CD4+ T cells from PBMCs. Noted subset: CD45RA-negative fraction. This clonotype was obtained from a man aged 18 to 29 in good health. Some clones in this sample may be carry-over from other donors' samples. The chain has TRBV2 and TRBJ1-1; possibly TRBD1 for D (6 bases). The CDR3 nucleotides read TGTGCCAGCGGGGGCGGGAGGGTGCGTAACACTGAAGCTTTCTTT. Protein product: CASGGGRVRNTEAFF.